This T cell receptor (beta chain) was captured by sequencing in a study of OX40 agonist ivuxolimab in advanced cancers. Generated by immunoSEQ multiplex PCR, the TCRdb table keeps only in-frame clones and is missing some. The table shows 53,000 or so clones, with 70% to 80% occurring only once. Trimming took off 0 bases at V and 6 bases at J, with 10 bases between the two ends. Germline CDR1 reads SGDLS; CDR2 reads YYNGEE. This CDR3 has 13 residues. This TCR was recovered from an adult with an advanced solid tumor such as melanoma, head and neck, liver or kidney cancer. The sequencing used CD4+ or CD8+ T cells sorted from blood, collected in a trial of the OX40 agonist ivuxolimab. The chain employs TRBV9 and TRBJ2-7; a weak D match, TRBD2 (5 bases). CDR3 bases: TGTGCCAGCAGCGTAGTCGAGGGAAGCGAGCAGTACTTC. Protein sequence: CASSVVEGSEQYF. Full variable domain (missing parts from reference TRBV9 and TRBJ2-7): DSGVTQTPKHLITATGQRVTLRCSPRSGDLSVYWYQQSLDQGLQFLIQYYNGEERAKGNILERFSAQQFPDLHSELNLSSLELGDSALYFCASSVVEGSEQYFGPGTRLTVT.